This is a list of T cell receptor beta chains from one sample in a study of T cell repertoires in cytomegalovirus infection. For these TCRs, the target antigens are not known. TCRdb itself ran the reads through MiXCR, one entry per CDR3 protein. Of 700,000 to 850,000 distinct CDR3 sequences in the sample, approximately 29% were seen once. Sequencing was performed on cultured CD8+ T cells from PBMCs, taken from culture after CMV antigen stimulation. All receptors come from a human donor in good health (CMV status not recorded). Some clones in this sample may be carry-over from other donors' samples. Each CDR3 is given with its conserved first and last residue. The D gene is left open where the match is weak. Size values are once, few and many counts, or a class for expanded clones, and some rows have none.

j_call | v_call | d_call | clone_size | cdr3_nt | cdr3_aa
TRBJ1-6 | TRBV27 | NA | NA | TGTGCCAGCAGTATGGGACCTAGGGGTTCACCCCTCCACTTT | CASSMGPRGSPLHF
TRBJ2-2 | TRBV6-1 | TRBD1 | few | TGTGCCAGCAGCGACCCGACAGGGGGCTTTAACACCGGGGAGCTGTTTTTT | CASSDPTGGFNTGELFF
TRBJ2-2 | TRBV12-5 | NA | NA | TGTGCTAGTGGTTTGGGAGGGCCCGGGGAGCTGTTTTTT | CASGLGGPGELFF
TRBJ1-6 | TRBV10-3 | NA | NA | TGTGCCATCAATGAAGGGTCAGGCTTGTCCGGGGATTATGATAATTCACCCCTCCACTTT | CAINEGSGLSGDYDNSPLHF
TRBJ2-2 | TRBV2 | NA | NA | TGTGCCAGCAGGGGCCCGACGTCCCCGGAAGGGGAGCTGTTTTTT | CASRGPTSPEGELFF
TRBJ2-3 | TRBV27 | TRBD2 | NA | TGTGCCAGCGGGGCGGGGGGGCCCGGCACAGATACGCAGTATTTT | CASGAGGPGTDTQYF
TRBJ2-1 | TRBV7-8 | TRBD1 | few | TGTGCCAGCAGCTCTGACAGGGGTCCTATCAATGAGCAGTTCTTC | CASSSDRGPINEQFF
TRBJ2-2 | TRBV6-5 | NA | NA | TGTGCCAGCAGTTACGTCGGGGCCGGGGAGCTGTTTTTT | CASSYVGAGELFF
TRBJ2-7 | TRBV27 | NA | NA | TGTGCCAGCAGTCCCGGGACGGAAAGTGGCGAGCAGTACTTC | CASSPGTESGEQYF
TRBJ2-3 | TRBV7-8 | NA | many | TGTGCCAGCACATTATTGGGGGGCACAGATACGCAGTATTTT | CASTLLGGTDTQYF
TRBJ1-2 | TRBV7-9 | NA | NA | TGTGCCAGCAGCTTAGTTTACCGGGACGGAGGCGGCTATGGCTACACCTTC | CASSLVYRDGGGYGYTF
TRBJ2-1 | TRBV5-1 | TRBD2 | NA | TGCGCCAGCAGAACTGTTCGAGCGGGGGGGATTAGCTCCTACAATGAGCAGTTCTTC | CASRTVRAGGISSYNEQFF
TRBJ2-1 | TRBV4-1 | TRBD1 | few | TGCGCCAGCAGCCAAAGGCAGCTAGGGGGCTTCAATGAGCAGTTCTTC | CASSQRQLGGFNEQFF
TRBJ1-1 | TRBV4-1 | NA | NA | TGCGCCAGCAGCCAAGATGGGGCGGCTATGAACACTGAAGCTTTCTTT | CASSQDGAAMNTEAFF
TRBJ1-6 | TRBV12-3/TRBV12-4 | TRBD1 | few | TGTGCCAGCAGTACCGGGACAGGGGTCCATTCACCCCTCCACTTT | CASSTGTGVHSPLHF
TRBJ1-6 | TRBV23-1 | NA | NA | TGCGCCAGCAGTCACCCCACATGGAGCTCCTATAATTCACCCCACCACTTT | CASSHPTWSSYNSPHHF
TRBJ1-1 | TRBV4-1 | TRBD1 | NA | TGCGCCAGCAGCGTATGGGGGGACAGGAGCACTGAAGCTTTCTTT | CASSVWGDRSTEAFF